Listed below are T cell receptor beta chains from one sample, sequenced in a study of vaccination effects on CD4 cells after COVID-19. Method: immunoSEQ multiplex PCR; TCRdb's copy keeps in-frame clones and lacks some. The sample carries around 46,000 clones, under 80% recorded once. No cognate antigen is known for these TCRs. Here the sequenced sample was CD4+ T cells from PBMCs cultured with a peptide pool, taken before COVID-19 vaccination. The source is a human donor who had a prior SARS-CoV-2 infection. The CDR3 runs from the conserved cysteine through the conserved F or W.

v_call cdr3_aa
TRBV5-1 CASSPVAGSNEQFF
TRBV18 CASSRNGGGDNEQFF
TRBV6-1 CASSEHRGESPLHF
TRBV6-5 CASSSRSARETQYF
TRBV4-3 CASSQLHSGPTYEQYF
TRBV12-5 CASGLVLGSSSYEQYF
TRBV5-1 CASSLEHRRQGLSTDTQYF
TRBV6-1 CASSEAPGRGRAFF
TRBV5-6 CASSPHSGGNYEQYF
TRBV2 CASSEFGGRTEAFF
TRBV6-2/TRBV6-3 CASSRTPTGDFEAFF
TRBV18 CASSPLSGTGENEQYF
TRBV3-1/TRBV3-2 CASSQRGGFATQYF
TRBV30 CAWSVLAGGTDTQYF
TRBV6-5 CASSREKVGGYTF
TRBV2 CASKDRAETQYF
TRBV15 CATSRRIGGAEADTQYF
TRBV7-6 CASSLVASGNSYEQYF
TRBV5-1 CASSARGGEANEKLFF
TRBV7-3 CASSSQGAKDTQYF
TRBV18 CASSPVHPRQTGGTDTQYF
TRBV5-1 CASSLAGQGSNEQFF
TRBV10-3 CAISEPRGGGTLDTQYF
TRBV2 CASSLTYEQYF
TRBV20-1 CSARDRRTRYF